Below are 28 T cell receptor beta chains sequenced from a single sample in a study of blood T cell repertoires in COVID-19. Clones were sequenced by immunoSEQ multiplex PCR, and TCRdb holds only the in-frame ones, with some missing. The sample contains about 230,000 clones, around 84% of which appear only once. The specimen sequenced was peripheral blood. The receptor source for this set is a man aged 45-65 years with COVID-19, enrolled during active disease.

This clone was picked up a small number of times. The chain combines TRBV19 with TRBJ2-7, with 7 bases fitting TRBD1. J was trimmed by 2 bases and V by 3 bases; bases with no gene match: 7. The CDR3 is 15 amino acids. The V gene's germline CDR1 is LNHDA and CDR2 SQIVND (reference sequence). CDR3 residues: CASSIQGQRPYEQYF. CDR3 coding DNA: TGTGCCAGTAGTATCCAGGGACAGCGGCCCTACGAGCAGTACTTC.

The chain joins TRBV24-1 to TRBJ1-2; 9 nucleotides align to TRBD1. J gave up 2 bases and V 4 bases, and 4 bases lay outside the gene matches. This CDR3 is built from 15 residues. Germline assignment: CDR1 KGHDR and CDR2 SFDVKD. As DNA, the CDR3 is TGTGCCACCAGTGAAACGGGACAGGGCAACTATGGCTACACCTTC. This sequence encodes CATSETGQGNYGYTF.

The chain carries TRBV7-6 and TRBJ2-7; 8 nucleotides match TRBD1. CDR1 is SGHVS, CDR2 FNYEAQ, per germline. V dropped 4 bases and J dropped 0; count of bases not matched to a gene: 5. The CDR3 is 15 amino acids. The CDR3 DNA follows: TGTGCCAGCAGCTCTGGGACAGGACCCTCCTACGAGCAGTACTTC. Its protein product is CASSSGTGPSYEQYF.

The J gene is TRBJ2-5, the V gene TRBV3-1 (or the pseudogene TRBV3-2); TRBD2 matches 10 bases. This CDR3 has 17 residues. V lost 4 bases, J lost 6 bases, and 14 bases stayed unmatched. Germline CDR1 reads LGHDT; CDR2 reads YNNKEL (reference sequence). The CDR3 DNA reads as TGTGCCAGCAGCCCCCGGGCGAGCGGGGGGGAGAGACAGACCCAGTACTTC. Amino acids: CASSPRASGGERQTQYF.

As regards this clone: The junction shows a germline mismatch at one end, possibly a read error. The V and J genes are TRBV5-1 and TRBJ1-1, with D possibly TRBD1 on 5 matching bases. Per the germline V gene, CDR1 is SGHRS and CDR2 is YFSETQ. The CDR3 loop spans 14 amino acids. CDR3 sequence: CASSRQAGNAEAFF. CDR3 DNA: TGCGCCAGCAGCCGCCAGGCAGGGAACGCTGAAGCTTTCTTT.

This clone was recorded once. This chain links TRBV7-9 with TRBJ2-5; 8 bases align to TRBD1. Losses at the gene ends were 1 base for V and 2 bases for J; bases not matched to a gene: 3. Germline V gene data show CDR1 as SEHNR and CDR2 as FQNEAQ (reference sequence). This CDR3 contains 15 residues. The CDR3 reads CASSLGGQGQETQYF. CDR3 sequence (DNA): TGTGCCAGCAGCTTAGGAGGACAGGGTCAAGAGACCCAGTACTTC.

The chain carries TRBV25-1 and TRBJ2-2, with TRBD2 as a possible D gene (6 bases). This CDR3 comprises 13 residues. V gave up 6 bases and J gave up 6 bases, with 11 bases separating them. The V gene's germline CDR1 is MGHDK and CDR2 SYGVNS. CDR3 amino acids: CASSDRGSGELFF. The DNA of the CDR3 is TGTGCCAGCAGCGACCGGGGGTCCGGGGAGCTGTTTTTT. The whole variable domain, filled in from reference TRBV25-1 and TRBJ2-2, reads EADIYQTPRYLVIGTGKKITLECSQTMGHDKMYWYQQDPGMELHLIHYSYGVNSTEKGDLSSESTVSRIRTEHFPLTLESARPSHTSQYLCASSDRGSGELFFGEGSRLTVL.

The rearrangement joins TRBV30 to TRBJ2-7, with a weak D call TRBD1 (5 bases). Germline CDR1 is GTSNPN and CDR2 is SVGIG (reference sequence). Trimming removed 3 bases at V and 3 bases at J, with 12 bases between. CDR3 size: 13 residues. Here the CDR3 reads CAWRQGHNYEQYF. CDR3 nucleotides: TGTGCCTGGAGACAAGGACACAACTACGAGCAGTACTTC.

The genes are TRBV6-4 and TRBJ2-7; TRBD1 agrees at 11 bases. Germline trimming cut 2 bases from V and 2 bases from J; bases unmatched to any gene: 2. The CDR3 is 15 amino acids. Germline V lookup: CDR1 MRHNA, CDR2 SNTAGT. CDR3 nucleotide sequence: TGTGCCAGCAGTGACGCGGGACAGGGGGCCTACGAGCAGTACTTC. Encoded protein: CASSDAGQGAYEQYF.

V gene TRBV3-1 (or the pseudogene TRBV3-2) combines with J gene TRBJ2-4; D perhaps matches TRBD1 (6 bases). There are 14 residues in the CDR3. Germline CDR1 is LGHDT and CDR2 is YNNKEL (reference sequence). Between the trimmed V and J ends, which lost 3 bases and 1 base, there was a span of 7 bases. In nucleotides, the CDR3 is TGTGCCAGCAGCCATACAGGGGCCAAAAACATTCAGTACTTC. Its protein is CASSHTGAKNIQYF.

This chain uses TRBV30 with TRBJ2-1; D is uncertain. CDR1 is GTSNPN, CDR2 SVGIG, per germline (reference sequence). Trimming took 2 bases from V and 0 from J, leaving 17 bases between them. The CDR3 spans 17 residues. The DNA of the CDR3 is TGTGCCTGGAGTTCAGGCAGTTCCTCGAGCTCCTACAATGAGCAGTTCTTC. Amino acid sequence: CAWSSGSSSSSYNEQFF.

Only a few counts were recorded for this clone. V usage is TRBV21-1 and J usage is TRBJ2-2; TRBD2 is the table's D call and was not checked against the DNA. TRBV21-1 corresponds to a pseudogene. The CDR3 extends over 17 amino acids. CDR3 DNA: TGTGCCAGCCGCCGGGGTAGCGGGACTGAGAGCACCGGGGAGCTGTTTTTT. Translating gives CASRRGSGTESTGELFF.

The chain joins TRBV6-5 to TRBJ1-1; 8 nucleotides align to TRBD1. Losses at the gene ends were 6 bases for V and 2 bases for J; bases not matched to a gene: 5. Per the germline V gene, CDR1 is MNHEY and CDR2 is SVGAGI. The CDR3 spans 14 residues. The CDR3 loop is CASRQQGVNTEAFF. The DNA for the CDR3 is TGTGCCAGCAGACAACAGGGGGTTAACACTGAAGCTTTCTTT.

V usage is TRBV28 and J usage is TRBJ1-1; 7 bases are a match to TRBD1. The CDR3 runs to 14 residues. With 5 bases clipped from V and 3 bases from J, the junction kept 6 bases outside the gene matches. The germline CDR1 and CDR2 sequences are MDHEN and SYDVKM. CDR3 loop: CASSTQGVYTEAFF. CDR3 nucleotides: TGTGCCAGCAGTACCCAGGGGGTATACACTGAAGCTTTCTTT. The whole variable domain, remainder taken from reference TRBV28 and TRBJ1-1, is DVKVTQSSRYLVKRTGEKVFLECVQDMDHENMFWYRQDPGLGLRLIYFSYDVKMKEKGDIPEGYSVSREKKERFSLILESASTNQTSMYLCASSTQGVYTEAFFGQGTRLTVV.

The rearrangement uses TRBV29-1 and TRBJ2-3, with D possibly being TRBD2 (6 bases). This CDR3 has 14 residues. The germline gives CDR1 SQVTM, CDR2 ANQGSEA. V was pared by 5 bases and J by 2 bases, with 14 bases between. CDR3 sequence (DNA): TGCAGCGTTCCCCTCGGGGGACCCACAGATACGCAGTATTTT. Translating it yields CSVPLGGPTDTQYF.

V gene TRBV21-1 combines with J gene TRBJ2-7; the D call of TRBD2 is as the table states it, not checked on the DNA. TRBV21-1 is noted as a pseudogene. The CDR3 loop spans 15 amino acids. The CDR3 loop is CASSKVAPLTGEQYF. The CDR3 DNA reads TGTGCCAGCAGCAAAGTGGCTCCACTTACGGGAGAGCAGTACTTC.

The chain carries TRBV19 and TRBJ2-3, with 8 bases identical to TRBD2. The CDR3 sequence is 14 residues long. The V gene's germline CDR1 is LNHDA and CDR2 SQIVND (reference sequence). V shed 6 bases and J 4 bases; nucleotides not matched to a gene: 6. The DNA for the CDR3 is TGTGCCAGTAGACGCGAGCGGGGGTCAGATACGCAGTATTTT. Its protein product is CASRRERGSDTQYF.

The sample holds a few counts of this clone. This sequence joins TRBV4-1 and TRBJ1-5; 11 nucleotides match TRBD1. V trimming: 3 bases; J trimming: 0 bases; junction bases outside the gene matches: 19. Germline CDR1 reads MGHRA; CDR2 reads YSYEKL. This CDR3 spans 22 amino acids. The DNA for the CDR3 is TGCGCCAGCAGCCAGGCCGGGACAGGGGGGTTGGCCCTGGGGGATAGCAATCAGCCCCAGCATTTT. It specifies CASSQAGTGGLALGDSNQPQHF.

CDR3 sequence: CASRPETGSAGELFF. The DNA of the CDR3 is TGTGCCAGCAGACCCGAAACAGGGTCAGCCGGGGAGCTGTTTTTT. The chain is built from TRBV6-5 and TRBJ2-2; perhaps TRBD1 as D (6 bases). Germline-derived CDR1 and CDR2 are MNHEY and SVGAGI. This CDR3 has 15 residues. Deletions cut 6 bases from V and 6 bases from J, with 17 bases between.

The chain recombines TRBV29-1 with TRBJ1-1; TRBD1 agrees at 7 bases. The CDR3 length is 13 residues. Trimming cost V 5 bases and J 6 bases; bases outside gene matches: 9. Germline V CDR1 and CDR2: SQVTM, ANQGSEA. The CDR3 nucleotides are TGCAGCGTTCGGGACAGAGAACTATCTGAAGCTTTCTTT. Its protein product is CSVRDRELSEAFF.

CDR3 bases: TGTGCCAGCAGCTTAGGCAGGCGGGATTCCGGGGAGCTGTTTTTT. It translates to CASSLGRRDSGELFF. The chain carries TRBV7-9 and TRBJ2-2, with a weak D call TRBD2 (6 bases). The V end lost 1 base, the J end lost 6 bases, and 12 bases lay between the germline ends. The germline V gene has CDR1 SEHNR and CDR2 FQNEAQ (reference sequence). The CDR3 extends over 15 amino acids. Variable domain in full (rest from reference TRBV7-9 and TRBJ2-2): DTGVSQNPRHKITKRGQNVTFRCDPISEHNRLYWYRQTLGQGPEFLTYFQNEAQLEKSRLLSDRFSAERPKGSFSTLEIQRTEQGDSAMYLCASSLGRRDSGELFFGEGSRLTVL.

The chain employs TRBV9 and TRBJ2-5; 10 bases agree with TRBD2. V was pared by 3 bases and J by 5 bases, with 7 bases of the junction left unmatched. Germline CDR1 reads SGDLS; CDR2 reads YYNGEE. The CDR3 sequence is 15 residues long. The CDR3 region has the DNA TGTGCCAGCAGCGGACGAGCGGGGGGGCTGGAGACCCAGTACTTC. Translating gives CASSGRAGGLETQYF.

This sequence joins TRBV9 and TRBJ1-3, with TRBD1 matching over 12 bases. V trimming: 2 bases; J trimming: 2 bases; junction bases outside the gene matches: 2. The CDR3 is 16 residues long. CDR1 SGDLS and CDR2 YYNGEE come from the germline V gene. CDR3 DNA sequence: TGTGCCAGCAGCGTTGGGGACAGGGGGCCTGGAAACACCATATATTTT. It encodes CASSVGDRGPGNTIYF.

This chain uses TRBV6-4 with TRBJ2-3, with D possibly being TRBD1 (5 bases). CDR1 and CDR2 (germline): MRHNA, SNTAGT. The CDR3 has 16 amino acids. V was cut by 3 bases and J by 1 base, with 14 bases left in between. The CDR3 bases are TGTGCCAGCAGTGAACAGGCCCGCAGCGGCACAGATACGCAGTATTTT. Protein sequence: CASSEQARSGTDTQYF.

The V call is TRBV9, the J call TRBJ2-5, with 8 bases matching TRBD2. V gave up 2 bases and J gave up 7 bases; unmatched junction bases: 13. This CDR3 comprises 16 residues. Germline CDR1 and CDR2: SGDLS and YYNGEE. The CDR3 loop reads CASSVEPGLVLGTQYF. CDR3 DNA sequence: TGTGCCAGCAGCGTCGAGCCGGGACTAGTTTTGGGGACCCAGTACTTC.

The chain carries TRBV2 and TRBJ2-2, with 11 nucleotides matching TRBD2. Germline trimming cut 4 bases from V and 3 bases from J; bases unmatched to any gene: 10. Germline values: CDR1 SNHLY, CDR2 FYNNEI. The CDR3 covers 18 residues. This CDR3 is CASSGASGGPTYTGELFF. DNA for the CDR3: TGTGCCAGCAGTGGGGCTAGCGGGGGGCCAACATACACCGGGGAGCTGTTTTTT.

The gene calls are TRBV6-5 and TRBJ1-4; no definite D call. The CDR3 is 14 residues long. CDR1 and CDR2 (germline): MNHEY, SVGAGI. V shed 2 bases and J shed 8 bases, with 12 bases lying between them. CDR3 loop: CASSYGSRGEKLFF. CDR3 nucleotides: TGTGCCAGCAGTTACGGCAGTCGAGGGGAAAAACTGTTTTTT.

The sample holds one count of this clone. The V and J genes are TRBV12-3 or TRBV12-4 and TRBJ1-1; D is unclear. CDR3 size: 13 residues. The V end was cut by 7 bases, the J end by 5 bases, with 14 bases between. This CDR3 reads CASTAPAGTEAFF. The CDR3 DNA reads as TGTGCCAGCACCGCCCCGGCGGGGACTGAAGCTTTCTTT.